The rows below give T cell receptor beta chains drawn from one sample of a study of T cell changes during pregnancy in multiple sclerosis. Clones were sequenced by immunoSEQ multiplex PCR, and TCRdb holds only the in-frame ones, with some missing. The table lists around 77,000 clones, roughly 91% of them singletons. Here the sequenced sample was peripheral blood, taken in the third trimester of pregnancy. The source is a female donor in good health, enrolled as a control in a pregnancy study. The CDR3 runs from the conserved cysteine through the conserved F or W. The D gene is left open where the match is weak. Size tells how often a clone was seen (once, few, many) or the class of an expanded clone, and some rows leave it out.

clone size: few; V gene: TRBV28; J gene: TRBJ1-2; D gene: NA; CDR3 protein: CASSPGGYGYTF
clone size: NA; V gene: TRBV7-9; J gene: TRBJ1-5; D gene: NA; CDR3 protein: CASSPYEDTDQSNQPQHF
clone size: NA; V gene: TRBV19; J gene: TRBJ1-5; D gene: NA; CDR3 protein: CASSKVGPVNQPQHF
clone size: NA; V gene: TRBV6-6; J gene: TRBJ1-2; D gene: NA; CDR3 protein: CASSASRGYTF
clone size: NA; V gene: TRBV7-9; J gene: TRBJ2-7; D gene: NA; CDR3 protein: CASSPRGGDLYEQYF
clone size: NA; V gene: TRBV6-1; J gene: TRBJ2-5; D gene: NA; CDR3 protein: CASSGRVFETQYF
clone size: NA; V gene: TRBV4-1; J gene: TRBJ2-6; D gene: TRBD1; CDR3 protein: CASSQSTGGTGANVLTF
clone size: NA; V gene: TRBV4-1; J gene: TRBJ2-1; D gene: NA; CDR3 protein: CASSQARRTSGIHEQFF
clone size: NA; V gene: TRBV6-1; J gene: TRBJ1-1; D gene: NA; CDR3 protein: CASTYRSQTAAGAFF
clone size: NA; V gene: TRBV27; J gene: TRBJ1-1; D gene: TRBD1; CDR3 protein: CASSLGQGSTEAFF
clone size: NA; V gene: TRBV6-4; J gene: TRBJ2-3; D gene: TRBD2; CDR3 protein: CASSEGSGGADTQYF
clone size: few; V gene: TRBV29-1; J gene: TRBJ1-4; D gene: NA; CDR3 protein: CSVQTDLDEKLFF
clone size: NA; V gene: TRBV28; J gene: TRBJ2-1; D gene: NA; CDR3 protein: CASSFLGNDEQFF
clone size: NA; V gene: TRBV7-6; J gene: TRBJ2-5; D gene: NA; CDR3 protein: CASSSGRAVAQETQYF
clone size: once; V gene: TRBV4-1; J gene: TRBJ2-7; D gene: NA; CDR3 protein: CASSQDYRAHYEQYF
clone size: NA; V gene: TRBV5-1; J gene: TRBJ1-1; D gene: NA; CDR3 protein: CASSGGVRAGVNTEAFF
clone size: NA; V gene: TRBV11-2; J gene: TRBJ2-3; D gene: NA; CDR3 protein: CASSLGRGPDTQYF
clone size: NA; V gene: TRBV6-1; J gene: TRBJ1-1; D gene: NA; CDR3 protein: CASSRDRGAEAFF
clone size: NA; V gene: TRBV2; J gene: TRBJ1-5; D gene: TRBD1; CDR3 protein: CASSGQGARNQPQHF
clone size: NA; V gene: TRBV11-2; J gene: TRBJ2-7; D gene: TRBD2; CDR3 protein: CASSLRRGAPNEQYF
clone size: NA; V gene: TRBV7-9; J gene: TRBJ1-4; D gene: NA; CDR3 protein: CASSLNEKLFF
clone size: once; V gene: TRBV5-6; J gene: TRBJ1-1; D gene: NA; CDR3 protein: CASSFYSGGTEAFF
clone size: few; V gene: TRBV6-4; J gene: TRBJ1-1; D gene: NA; CDR3 protein: CASSDSASFQANTEAFF
clone size: NA; V gene: TRBV12-5; J gene: TRBJ1-1; D gene: NA; CDR3 protein: CASAKPETRGPTEAFF
clone size: NA; V gene: TRBV12-5; J gene: TRBJ2-5; D gene: TRBD1; CDR3 protein: CASGWGQSQETQYF
clone size: NA; V gene: TRBV30; J gene: TRBJ2-3; D gene: TRBD2; CDR3 protein: CAWSVRGESTDTQYF
clone size: NA; V gene: TRBV18; J gene: TRBJ2-3; D gene: NA; CDR3 protein: CASSPGLGGPTDTQYF
clone size: NA; V gene: TRBV27; J gene: TRBJ2-1; D gene: NA; CDR3 protein: CASSLIGSEQFF
clone size: once; V gene: TRBV6-1; J gene: TRBJ1-2; D gene: NA; CDR3 protein: CASSPGQGIYGYTF
clone size: NA; V gene: TRBV27; J gene: TRBJ1-3; D gene: NA; CDR3 protein: CASRDISSGNTIYF
clone size: once; V gene: TRBV28; J gene: TRBJ1-5; D gene: NA; CDR3 protein: CASSLAGLGGQQPQHF
clone size: NA; V gene: TRBV6-1; J gene: TRBJ2-3; D gene: NA; CDR3 protein: CASSRQQPTDTQYF
clone size: NA; V gene: TRBV5-1; J gene: TRBJ2-7; D gene: TRBD2; CDR3 protein: CASSSGTSDTGVYEQYF
clone size: NA; V gene: TRBV4-1; J gene: TRBJ2-7; D gene: TRBD1; CDR3 protein: CASSHAGQGYEQYF
clone size: NA; V gene: TRBV27; J gene: TRBJ2-1; D gene: NA; CDR3 protein: CASSLRGINEQFF
clone size: NA; V gene: TRBV18; J gene: TRBJ2-1; D gene: TRBD1; CDR3 protein: CASSPEQGADNEQFF
clone size: NA; V gene: TRBV2; J gene: TRBJ2-3; D gene: NA; CDR3 protein: CASSRRLGVEDTQYF
clone size: NA; V gene: TRBV18; J gene: TRBJ2-4; D gene: TRBD1; CDR3 protein: CASSRDRGLYDKNIQYF
clone size: NA; V gene: TRBV30; J gene: TRBJ1-1; D gene: NA; CDR3 protein: CAWTLLGGITEAFF
clone size: once; V gene: TRBV6-5; J gene: TRBJ2-7; D gene: NA; CDR3 protein: CASSNRAHEQYF
clone size: NA; V gene: TRBV6-6; J gene: TRBJ1-1; D gene: TRBD1; CDR3 protein: CASRQGARAFF